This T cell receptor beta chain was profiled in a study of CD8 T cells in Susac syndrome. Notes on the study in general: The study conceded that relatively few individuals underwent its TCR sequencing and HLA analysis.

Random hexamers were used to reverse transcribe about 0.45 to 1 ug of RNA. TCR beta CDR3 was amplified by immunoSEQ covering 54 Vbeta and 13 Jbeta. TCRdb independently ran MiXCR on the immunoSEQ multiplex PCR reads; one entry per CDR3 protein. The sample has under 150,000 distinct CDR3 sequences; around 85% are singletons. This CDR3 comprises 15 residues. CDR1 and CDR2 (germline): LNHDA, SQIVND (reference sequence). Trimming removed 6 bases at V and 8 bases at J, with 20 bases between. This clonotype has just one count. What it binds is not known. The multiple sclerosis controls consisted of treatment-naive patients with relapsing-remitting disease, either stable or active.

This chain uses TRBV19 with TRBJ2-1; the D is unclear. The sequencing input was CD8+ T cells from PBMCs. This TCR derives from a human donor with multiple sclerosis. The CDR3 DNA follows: TGTGCCAGTAGCCCTGTAGAAGGTATGGCCTATGAGCAGTTCTTC. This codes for CASSPVEGMAYEQFF.